The source of this TCR beta chain is a study of T-cell memory formation after mild COVID-19. The table lists this clonotype with many counts. Its specificity is unknown. Constant-segment primers and 5'RACE yielded cDNA libraries for TCR alpha and TCR beta, each carrying sample barcodes and UMIs. Via MiXCR, TCRdb re-called the 5' RACE reads, giving one row per CDR3 protein. This sample has under 250,000 distinct CDR3 sequences, with 9% to 10% found just once. General observations from the study: Clonal second-wave expansions that peaked on day 37 had unconfirmed SARS-CoV-2 specificity. Shrinking CD4+ clones were chiefly CM and EM; CD8+ ones were chiefly EMRA. Clones shrinking from day 15 to 85 showed even CD4/CD8 mixes; later expanders tilted CD4+.

Sequencing was carried out using PBMCs or a T cell subset sorted from them (not recorded which). The receptor was isolated from a man aged 18 to 29 who had mild COVID-19 (a few samples of this study predate the infection). Cell type and time point are not known.

CDR3 in amino acids: CASSQDLAPNNSPLHF. DNA for the CDR3: TGCGCCAGCAGCCAAGATCTCGCACCAAATAATTCACCCCTCCACTTT. The V call is TRBV4-3, the J call TRBJ1-6; no definite D call. Germline-derived CDR1 and CDR2 are LGHNA and YSLEER. This CDR3 region has 16 residues. V gave up 0 bases and J gave up 5 bases, with 11 bases separating them.